These T cell receptor beta chains were read from a single sample in a study of OX40 agonist ivuxolimab in advanced cancers. Only in-frame clones appear in the TCRdb table, and some are missing; sequencing was by immunoSEQ multiplex PCR. The table lists tens of thousands of clones, 90% of them singletons, with 0.33% in the top ten. The sample in question was CD4+ or CD8+ T cells sorted from blood, obtained in a trial of the OX40 agonist ivuxolimab. These receptors were obtained from an adult with an advanced solid tumor such as melanoma, head and neck, liver or kidney cancer. Both conserved end residues are part of each CDR3. The D gene is left open where the match is weak. Size tells how often a clone was seen (once, few, many) or the class of an expanded clone, and some rows leave it out.

j_call: TRBJ1-5
clone_size: NA
d_call: NA
v_call: TRBV19
cdr3_nt: TGTGCCAGTAGTATTTGGGGGCCTAGCAATCAGCCCCAGCATTTT
cdr3_aa: CASSIWGPSNQPQHF

j_call: TRBJ1-2
clone_size: NA
d_call: TRBD1
v_call: TRBV25-1
cdr3_nt: TGTGCCAGCAGTGAAGGGGACAGGATCTATGGCTACACCTTC
cdr3_aa: CASSEGDRIYGYTF

j_call: TRBJ1-1
clone_size: NA
d_call: NA
v_call: TRBV7-9
cdr3_nt: TGTGCCAGCAGGTTCCAGGATACGAACACTGAAGCTTTCTTT
cdr3_aa: CASRFQDTNTEAFF

j_call: TRBJ2-7
clone_size: NA
d_call: TRBD2
v_call: TRBV5-4
cdr3_nt: TGTGCCAGCAGCTTCCAAGCGGGGGGGGAATACGAGCAGTACTTC
cdr3_aa: CASSFQAGGEYEQYF

j_call: TRBJ1-3
clone_size: NA
d_call: NA
v_call: TRBV4-1
cdr3_nt: TGCGCCAGCAGCCAAGTCCATCTCGGGGGATCTGGAAACACCATATATTTT
cdr3_aa: CASSQVHLGGSGNTIYF

j_call: TRBJ2-5
clone_size: NA
d_call: NA
v_call: TRBV5-4
cdr3_nt: TGTGCCAGCAGCCAAGACAGCCAAGAGACCCAGTACTTC
cdr3_aa: CASSQDSQETQYF

j_call: TRBJ2-7
clone_size: once
d_call: NA
v_call: TRBV18
cdr3_nt: TGTGCCAGCTCACTGGCTGGGGCCGGTTACGAGCAGTACTTC
cdr3_aa: CASSLAGAGYEQYF

j_call: TRBJ1-2
clone_size: NA
d_call: NA
v_call: TRBV2
cdr3_nt: TGTGCCAGCAGTGGTCCCGGGGCGAGACGCTACACCTTC
cdr3_aa: CASSGPGARRYTF

j_call: TRBJ2-2
clone_size: NA
d_call: TRBD1
v_call: TRBV5-1
cdr3_nt: TGCGCCAGCAGCCCAGTTGGGACAGCGAACACCGGGGAGCTGTTTTTT
cdr3_aa: CASSPVGTANTGELFF

j_call: TRBJ2-3
clone_size: NA
d_call: NA
v_call: TRBV2
cdr3_nt: TGTGCCAGCAGTGAAGAGGCAGGCGGCTCTAAGGGTACGCAGTATTTT
cdr3_aa: CASSEEAGGSKGTQYF

j_call: TRBJ2-5
clone_size: NA
d_call: TRBD2
v_call: TRBV29-1
cdr3_nt: TGCAGCGTTGACGGACTAGCGACACAAGAGACCCAGTACTTC
cdr3_aa: CSVDGLATQETQYF

j_call: TRBJ1-5
clone_size: NA
d_call: NA
v_call: TRBV29-1
cdr3_nt: TGCAGCGTTGCAGTACAGGCGAGCAATCAGCCCCAGCATTTT
cdr3_aa: CSVAVQASNQPQHF

j_call: TRBJ2-3
clone_size: NA
d_call: TRBD1
v_call: TRBV18
cdr3_nt: TGTGCCAGCTCACCGGATACGGACAGGCCTCCGGATACGCAGTATTTT
cdr3_aa: CASSPDTDRPPDTQYF

j_call: TRBJ1-2
clone_size: NA
d_call: NA
v_call: TRBV6-5
cdr3_nt: TGTGCCAGCAGTTACTCGAGTTGGGATGGCTACACCTTC
cdr3_aa: CASSYSSWDGYTF

j_call: TRBJ1-2
clone_size: NA
d_call: NA
v_call: TRBV28
cdr3_nt: TGTGCCAGCAGTATCTTTTCGGGGGCGCTTAGCTATGGCTACACCTTC
cdr3_aa: CASSIFSGALSYGYTF

j_call: TRBJ1-5
clone_size: few
d_call: NA
v_call: TRBV19
cdr3_nt: TGTGCCAGTAGCACGTGGGGGACTAGCAATCAGCCCCAGCATTTT
cdr3_aa: CASSTWGTSNQPQHF

j_call: TRBJ1-1
clone_size: NA
d_call: NA
v_call: TRBV18
cdr3_nt: TGTGCCAGCTCACCACCCGAAACTGAAGCTTTCTTT
cdr3_aa: CASSPPETEAFF

j_call: TRBJ1-1
clone_size: NA
d_call: NA
v_call: TRBV6-1
cdr3_nt: TGTGCCAGCAGTGAAGTTGGGGCGGGGCACACTGAAGCTTTCTTT
cdr3_aa: CASSEVGAGHTEAFF

j_call: TRBJ2-1
clone_size: NA
d_call: NA
v_call: TRBV6-1
cdr3_nt: TGTGCCAGCAGTGGAAGCGGGTTAAGTCATGATAGGAGTGAGCAGTTCTTC
cdr3_aa: CASSGSGLSHDRSEQFF

j_call: TRBJ2-4
clone_size: NA
d_call: NA
v_call: TRBV19
cdr3_nt: TGTGCCAGTAGTATAGACCGTGACCGCGCCATTCAGTACTTC
cdr3_aa: CASSIDRDRAIQYF

j_call: TRBJ1-2
clone_size: once
d_call: NA
v_call: TRBV6-1
cdr3_nt: TGTGCCAGCAGGGCCGACTGGGGGGCGAAGGGCTACACCTTC
cdr3_aa: CASRADWGAKGYTF

j_call: TRBJ2-1
clone_size: once
d_call: NA
v_call: TRBV28
cdr3_nt: TGTGCCAGCAGTCCGCTAGTAAGGAATGAGCAGTTCTTC
cdr3_aa: CASSPLVRNEQFF

j_call: TRBJ2-5
clone_size: NA
d_call: TRBD2
v_call: TRBV5-1
cdr3_nt: TGCGCCAGCAGCATAGCGGGGGGGCTAGAGACCCAGTACTTC
cdr3_aa: CASSIAGGLETQYF

j_call: TRBJ2-5
clone_size: NA
d_call: TRBD2
v_call: TRBV11-2
cdr3_nt: TGTGCCAGCAGCTTTCAGCGGGGGACGGCAAAAGAGACCCAGTACTTC
cdr3_aa: CASSFQRGTAKETQYF

j_call: TRBJ2-2
clone_size: NA
d_call: NA
v_call: TRBV6-6
cdr3_nt: TGTGCCAGCAGTTACTCGAGGGCCGGGGAGCTGTTTTTT
cdr3_aa: CASSYSRAGELFF

j_call: TRBJ1-6
clone_size: NA
d_call: TRBD1
v_call: TRBV7-9
cdr3_nt: TGTGCCAGCAGTTCTTCCGGGACAGAAAATTCACCCCTCCACTTT
cdr3_aa: CASSSSGTENSPLHF

j_call: TRBJ2-3
clone_size: once
d_call: NA
v_call: TRBV27
cdr3_nt: TGTGCCAGCAGTTTTGGCAGGGCCGTGACAGATACGCAGTATTTT
cdr3_aa: CASSFGRAVTDTQYF

j_call: TRBJ1-4
clone_size: NA
d_call: NA
v_call: TRBV7-2
cdr3_nt: TGTGCCAGCAGCTTATCCTGGGGGGAGGAAAAACTGTTTTTT
cdr3_aa: CASSLSWGEEKLFF

j_call: TRBJ2-7
clone_size: NA
d_call: NA
v_call: TRBV13
cdr3_nt: TGTGCCAGCAGCTTACCAGGGATCCCCTACGAGCAGTACTTC
cdr3_aa: CASSLPGIPYEQYF

j_call: TRBJ1-1
clone_size: few
d_call: NA
v_call: TRBV7-6
cdr3_nt: TGTGCCAGCAGCGTAGGTGGGGGACAAGGAGCTTTCTTT
cdr3_aa: CASSVGGGQGAFF

j_call: TRBJ1-1
clone_size: NA
d_call: TRBD1
v_call: TRBV28
cdr3_nt: TGTGCCAGCAGTTCAGGGGGCGCGGGGAACACTGAAGCTTTCTTT
cdr3_aa: CASSSGGAGNTEAFF

j_call: TRBJ1-2
clone_size: once
d_call: NA
v_call: TRBV30
cdr3_nt: TGTGCCTGGATACGACAGGCTCCTTATGGCTACACCTTC
cdr3_aa: CAWIRQAPYGYTF

j_call: TRBJ1-1
clone_size: NA
d_call: NA
v_call: TRBV27
cdr3_nt: TGTGCCAGCAGTTTTCTGGGCTATAACACTGAAGCTTTCTTT
cdr3_aa: CASSFLGYNTEAFF

j_call: TRBJ1-1
clone_size: NA
d_call: TRBD1
v_call: TRBV6-6
cdr3_nt: TGTGCCAGCAGTTACGAATACAGGGGACTCACTGAAGCTTTCTTT
cdr3_aa: CASSYEYRGLTEAFF

j_call: TRBJ1-2
clone_size: NA
d_call: NA
v_call: TRBV6-5
cdr3_nt: TGTGCCAGCAGTTACGGATTACCGAACACTAACTATGGCTACACCTTC
cdr3_aa: CASSYGLPNTNYGYTF

j_call: TRBJ2-7
clone_size: NA
d_call: TRBD2
v_call: TRBV7-7
cdr3_nt: TGTGCTAGCAGCCCCGGACTAGCGATGAGCTCCTACGAGCAGTACTTC
cdr3_aa: CASSPGLAMSSYEQYF

j_call: TRBJ2-5
clone_size: NA
d_call: TRBD2
v_call: TRBV4-1
cdr3_nt: TGCGCCAGCAGCCAAGGCGGAGGCGGGGGGGCCGGTGAGACCCAGTACTTC
cdr3_aa: CASSQGGGGGAGETQYF

j_call: TRBJ2-3
clone_size: NA
d_call: NA
v_call: TRBV7-9
cdr3_nt: TGTGCCAGCAGCTTAGCGTCAGATTCAGATACGCAGTATTTT
cdr3_aa: CASSLASDSDTQYF

j_call: TRBJ1-1
clone_size: NA
d_call: NA
v_call: TRBV11-2
cdr3_nt: TGTGCCAGCAGCGGTTCCAGGGATTCCCCGAACACTGAAGCTTTCTTT
cdr3_aa: CASSGSRDSPNTEAFF